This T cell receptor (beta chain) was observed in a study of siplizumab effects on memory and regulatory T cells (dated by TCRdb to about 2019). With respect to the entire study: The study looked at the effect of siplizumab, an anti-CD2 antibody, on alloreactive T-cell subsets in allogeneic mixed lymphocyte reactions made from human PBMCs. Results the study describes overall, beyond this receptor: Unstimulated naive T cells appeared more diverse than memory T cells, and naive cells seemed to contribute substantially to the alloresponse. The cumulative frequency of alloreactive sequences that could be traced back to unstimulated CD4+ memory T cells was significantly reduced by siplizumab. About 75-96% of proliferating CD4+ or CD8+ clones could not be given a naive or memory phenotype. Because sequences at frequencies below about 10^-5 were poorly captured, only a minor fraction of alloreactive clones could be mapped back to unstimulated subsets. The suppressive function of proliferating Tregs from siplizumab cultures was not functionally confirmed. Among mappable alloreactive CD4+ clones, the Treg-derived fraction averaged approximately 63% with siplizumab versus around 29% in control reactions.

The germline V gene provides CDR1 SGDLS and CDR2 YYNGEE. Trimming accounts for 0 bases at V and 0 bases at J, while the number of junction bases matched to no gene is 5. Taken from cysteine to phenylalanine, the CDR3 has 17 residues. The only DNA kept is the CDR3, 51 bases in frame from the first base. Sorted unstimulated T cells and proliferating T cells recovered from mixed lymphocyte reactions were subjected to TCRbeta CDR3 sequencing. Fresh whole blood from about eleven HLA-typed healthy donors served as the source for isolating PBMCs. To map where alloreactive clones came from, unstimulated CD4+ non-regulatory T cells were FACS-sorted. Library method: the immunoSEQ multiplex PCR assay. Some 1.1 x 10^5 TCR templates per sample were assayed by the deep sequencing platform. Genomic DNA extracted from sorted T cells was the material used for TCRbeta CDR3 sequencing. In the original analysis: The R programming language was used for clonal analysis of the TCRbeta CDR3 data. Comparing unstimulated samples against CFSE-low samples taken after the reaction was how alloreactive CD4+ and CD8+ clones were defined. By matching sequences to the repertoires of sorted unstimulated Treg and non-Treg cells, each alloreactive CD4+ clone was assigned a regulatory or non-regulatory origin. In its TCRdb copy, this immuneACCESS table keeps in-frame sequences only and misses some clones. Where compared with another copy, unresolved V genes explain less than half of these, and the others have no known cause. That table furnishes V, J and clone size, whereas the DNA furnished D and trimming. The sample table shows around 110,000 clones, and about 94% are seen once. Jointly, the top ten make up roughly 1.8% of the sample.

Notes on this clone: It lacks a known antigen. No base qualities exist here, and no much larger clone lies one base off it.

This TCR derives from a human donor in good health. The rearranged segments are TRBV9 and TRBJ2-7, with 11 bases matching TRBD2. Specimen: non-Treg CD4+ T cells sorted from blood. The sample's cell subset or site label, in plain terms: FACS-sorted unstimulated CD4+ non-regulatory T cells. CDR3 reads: CASSVGSLAGGSYEQYF. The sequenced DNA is TGTGCCAGCAGCGTAGGGTCCCTAGCGGGGGGCTCCTACGAGCAGTACTTC.